The 20 T cell receptor beta chains below come from one sample, sequenced in a study of cytotoxic CD8 clonotypes in ibrutinib-treated CLL. Sequencing used immunoSEQ multiplex PCR; TCRdb keeps in-frame clones, though not all of them. The sample comprises about 130,000 clones, 70% to 90% of which are singletons, and under 2.5% rests with the top ten. Sequencing used PBMCs, obtained after 24 months of ibrutinib treatment. These receptors originate from a human donor with chronic lymphocytic leukemia.

Only one count was recorded for this clone. The rearrangement joins TRBV28 to TRBJ1-4; unclear D gene. Trimming left V 7 bases short and J 7 bases short, with 16 bases between. Germline CDR1 and CDR2: MDHEN and SYDVKM. The CDR3 spans 14 residues. The CDR3 DNA reads TGTGCCAGCACCGGATTGGGAAGGAGTGAAAAACTGTTTTTT. This translates into CASTGLGRSEKLFF.

V is TRBV11-1 and J is TRBJ2-1; 10 bases are shared with TRBD2. This CDR3 region has 15 residues. Trimming cost V 8 bases and J 8 bases; bases outside gene matches: 12. Germline lookup yields CDR1 SGHAT and CDR2 FQDESV (reference sequence). The CDR3 is CASGLAGEFMHEQFF. CDR3 nucleotides: TGTGCCAGCGGTCTAGCGGGGGAATTTATGCATGAGCAGTTCTTC. Full variable domain (outside the CDR3, taken from reference TRBV11-1 and TRBJ2-1): EAEVAQSPRYKITEKSQAVAFWCDPISGHATLYWYRQILGQGPELLVQFQDESVVDDSQLPKDRFSAERLKGVDSTLKIQPAELGDSAMYLCASGLAGEFMHEQFFGPGTRLTVL.

The rearrangement links TRBV19 to TRBJ2-1; 12 bases agree with TRBD2. CDR3 size: 13 residues. With 8 bases clipped from V and 4 bases from J, the junction kept 0 bases outside the gene matches. Per the germline V gene, CDR1 is LNHDA and CDR2 is SQIVND (reference sequence). CDR3 coding DNA: TGTGCCAGTGGACTAGCGGGGTACAATGAGCAGTTCTTC. This translates into CASGLAGYNEQFF.

This clone was detected a few times. V is TRBV2 and J is TRBJ2-7; D not resolved. Germline CDR1 and CDR2: SNHLY and FYNNEI. V lost 4 bases and J 2 bases, leaving 15 bases between the germline ends. CDR3 length: 15 residues. The CDR3 DNA follows: TGTGCCAGCAGTGCAGCGCCCGGTCCCACCTACGAGCAGTACTTC. Encoded protein: CASSAAPGPTYEQYF.

V and J are TRBV6-4 and TRBJ2-2, with D possibly being TRBD1 (6 bases). This CDR3 is built from 13 residues. Looked up from germline, CDR1 is MRHNA and CDR2 is SNTAGT. Trimming stripped 6 bases from V and 4 bases from J, with 9 bases between. The CDR3 protein is CASSLQGTGELFF. CDR3 DNA: TGTGCCAGCAGCCTACAGGGCACCGGGGAGCTGTTTTTT.

This chain joins TRBV9 and TRBJ2-6; 11 bases agree with TRBD2. The V gene end was trimmed by 4 bases and the J gene end by 0 bases; junction bases not matched to a gene: 12. Germline values: CDR1 SGDLS, CDR2 YYNGEE. This CDR3 has 20 amino acids. CDR3 coding DNA: TGTGCCAGCAGCAGGGCCCCTAGCGGGGGGCTTGGCTCTGGGGCCAACGTCCTGACTTTC. The encoded protein is CASSRAPSGGLGSGANVLTF. Looking up the rest from reference TRBV9 and TRBJ2-6 gives the full variable domain: DSGVTQTPKHLITATGQRVTLRCSPRSGDLSVYWYQQSLDQGLQFLIQYYNGEERAKGNILERFSAQQFPDLHSELNLSSLELGDSALYFCASSRAPSGGLGSGANVLTFGAGSRLTVL.

This clone was seen just once. The CDR3 region is CASSYSWDRAYEQYF. The CDR3 DNA sequence: TGTGCCAGCAGTTACTCTTGGGACAGGGCCTACGAGCAGTACTTC. The chain couples TRBV6-5 to TRBJ2-7; 9 nucleotides match TRBD1. The CDR3 has 15 amino acids. Germline values: CDR1 MNHEY, CDR2 SVGAGI. The J segment lost 2 bases and the V segment lost 0 bases, leaving 2 bases of the junction unmatched.

This chain uses TRBV7-2 with TRBJ1-2; D unresolved. Looked up from germline, CDR1 is SGHTA and CDR2 is FQGNSA. V lost 5 bases and J lost 8, with 18 bases in between. The CDR3 consists of 14 residues. CDR3: CASSPSRTLGGYTF. DNA for the CDR3: TGTGCCAGCAGCCCCTCCAGGACCCTGGGGGGCTACACCTTC.

The rearrangement uses TRBV28 and TRBJ1-4, with D hard to call. The germline V and J ends were trimmed by 9 bases and 0 bases, with 8 bases remaining between them. CDR1 and CDR2 from the germline V gene are MDHEN and SYDVKM. The CDR3 spans 13 residues. The CDR3 region is CASCPTTNEKLFF. In DNA form, the CDR3 reads TGTGCCAGTTGCCCTACAACTAATGAAAAACTGTTTTTT.

V is TRBV14 and J is TRBJ1-1; the D is unclear. From germline, CDR1 is SGHDN and CDR2 FVKESK. CDR3 size: 15 residues. V gave up 6 bases and J gave up 1 base, with 15 bases separating them. For the CDR3, the DNA is TGTGCCAGCAGAAGGTTGGGCAGCGGGAACACTGAAGCTTTCTTT. Translated: CASRRLGSGNTEAFF.

This chain uses TRBV5-4 with TRBJ2-5; the D is unclear. V was clipped by 4 bases and J by 4 bases, with 17 bases between them. Germline values: CDR1 SGHNT, CDR2 YYREEE (reference sequence). CDR3 length: 15 residues. CDR3 in DNA: TGTGCCAGCAGCCCGGAGTTAGGATCCGGAGAGACCCAGTACTTC. Translated: CASSPELGSGETQYF. Looking up the rest from reference TRBV5-4 and TRBJ2-5 gives the full variable domain: ETGVTQSPTHLIKTRGQQVTLRCSSQSGHNTVSWYQQALGQGPQFIFQYYREEENGRGNFPPRFSGLQFPNYSSELNVNALELDDSALYLCASSPELGSGETQYFGPGTRLLVL.

The CDR3: CASSVAGNTIYF. DNA for the CDR3: TGTGCCAGCAGCGTAGCTGGAAACACCATATATTTT. The rearrangement uses TRBV9 and TRBJ1-3; D gene uncertain. From germline, CDR1 is SGDLS and CDR2 YYNGEE. The CDR3 spans 12 residues. The V end lost 0 bases, the J end lost 2 bases, and 0 bases lay between the germline ends. Looking up the rest from reference TRBV9 and TRBJ1-3 gives the full variable domain: DSGVTQTPKHLITATGQRVTLRCSPRSGDLSVYWYQQSLDQGLQFLIQYYNGEERAKGNILERFSAQQFPDLHSELNLSSLELGDSALYFCASSVAGNTIYFGEGSWLTVV.

This clone was seen a few times. The rearrangement joins TRBV5-4 to TRBJ1-1; a weak D match, TRBD1 (5 bases). The V gene lost 0 bases and the J gene lost 11 bases, with 11 bases spanning the gap. The CDR3 contains 12 residues. Germline CDR1 and CDR2: SGHNT and YYREEE (reference sequence). The CDR3 DNA reads as TGTGCCAGCAGCTTGGCCGGGGGGAACGCTTTCTTT. It encodes CASSLAGGNAFF.

The gene calls are TRBV7-2 and TRBJ1-2; no reliable D call. Trimming removed 1 base from V and 5 bases from J, with 5 bases in between. Germline-derived CDR1 and CDR2 are SGHTA and FQGNSA. The CDR3 runs 12 residues. CDR3 DNA: TGTGCCAGCAGCTTAGATGTATATGGCTACACCTTC. Translating it yields CASSLDVYGYTF.

This clone was recorded once. The chain recombines TRBV28 with TRBJ1-5; D is ambiguous. CDR3 length: 14 residues. Between the trimmed V and J ends, which lost 4 bases and 5 bases, there was a span of 12 bases. The germline V gene has CDR1 MDHEN and CDR2 SYDVKM. The CDR3 loop is CASSSAAGYQPQHF. CDR3 DNA sequence: TGTGCCAGCAGTTCCGCGGCTGGGTATCAGCCCCAGCATTTT.

V usage is TRBV10-3 and J usage is TRBJ2-1, with 12 bases matching TRBD2. CDR3 size: 15 residues. Germline V gene data show CDR1 as ENHRY and CDR2 as SYGVKD. J lost 4 bases, V lost 2 bases, and 0 bases had no gene match. As DNA, the CDR3 is TGTGCCATCAGTGAGACTAGCGGGGGGTACAATGAGCAGTTCTTC. It yields the protein CAISETSGGYNEQFF.

This chain links TRBV19 with TRBJ2-6; a weak D match, TRBD1 (5 bases). CDR1 LNHDA and CDR2 SQIVND come from the germline V gene (reference sequence). The CDR3 is made up of 13 amino acids. Trimming took 6 bases from V and 4 from J, leaving 7 bases between them. The DNA of the CDR3 is TGTGCCAGTAGAGGGGCAGGGGCCAACGTCCTGACTTTC. It translates to CASRGAGANVLTF.

This clone was observed a handful of times. The chain couples TRBV4-1 to TRBJ2-5; perhaps TRBD1 as D (7 bases). Per the germline V gene, CDR1 is MGHRA and CDR2 is YSYEKL. This CDR3 contains 15 residues. Trimming took off 2 bases at V and 4 bases at J, with 14 bases between the two ends. CDR3 loop: CASSQLQGRRETQYF. CDR3 nucleotides: TGCGCCAGCAGCCAATTACAGGGGAGGAGAGAGACCCAGTACTTC.

The V and J genes are TRBV19 and TRBJ1-2, with TRBD1 identical over 10 bases. The junction had 7 bases not matched to a gene; V was cut back by 3 bases and J by 3 bases. Germline V gene lookup returns CDR1 LNHDA and CDR2 SQIVND (reference sequence). The CDR3 extends over 16 amino acids. The CDR3 reads CASSIGPGTGDYGYTF. DNA for the CDR3: TGTGCCAGTAGTATTGGGCCGGGGACAGGGGACTATGGCTACACCTTC.

This chain uses TRBV4-3 with TRBJ1-4, with D tentatively TRBD1 (6 bases). The ends were cut back, 4 bases at V and 0 bases at J, with 12 bases in the middle. Germline V gene lookup returns CDR1 LGHNA and CDR2 YSLEER. This CDR3 region has 16 residues. The CDR3 spells CASSRLDSPTNEKLFF. The DNA of the CDR3 is TGCGCCAGCAGCCGATTGGACAGCCCAACTAATGAAAAACTGTTTTTT.